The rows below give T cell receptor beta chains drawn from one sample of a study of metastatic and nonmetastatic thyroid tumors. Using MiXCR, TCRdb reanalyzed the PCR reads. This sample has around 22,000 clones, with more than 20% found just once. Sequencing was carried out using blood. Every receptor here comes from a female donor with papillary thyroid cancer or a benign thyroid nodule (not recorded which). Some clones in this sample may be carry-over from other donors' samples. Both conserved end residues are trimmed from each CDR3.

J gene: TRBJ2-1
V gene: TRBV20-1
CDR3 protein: SARHLQGEQF

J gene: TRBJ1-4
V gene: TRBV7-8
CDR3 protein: ASSISSSNEKLF

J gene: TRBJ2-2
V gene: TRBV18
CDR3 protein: ASSLYRAGTGELF

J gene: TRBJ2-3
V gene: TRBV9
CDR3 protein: ASSPRGDFLDTQY

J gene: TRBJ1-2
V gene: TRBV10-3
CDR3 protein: AISESFPGTYGYT

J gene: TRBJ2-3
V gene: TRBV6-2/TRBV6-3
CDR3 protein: ASSSDRGWEDTQY

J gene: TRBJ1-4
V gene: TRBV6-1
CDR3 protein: ARTGRGQEEEKLF

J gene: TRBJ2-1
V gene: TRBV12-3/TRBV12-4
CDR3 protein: ASTPLAGGGGLREQF

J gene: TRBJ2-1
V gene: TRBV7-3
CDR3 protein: ASSLIGTPTGNEQF

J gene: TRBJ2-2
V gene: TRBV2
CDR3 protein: ASSLALLNTGELF

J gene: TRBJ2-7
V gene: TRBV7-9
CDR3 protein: ASSLGSSLLGEQY

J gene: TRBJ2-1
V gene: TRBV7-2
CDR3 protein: ASSLIYGNEQF

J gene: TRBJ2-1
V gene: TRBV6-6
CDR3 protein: ASSYSPSSGIYNEQF

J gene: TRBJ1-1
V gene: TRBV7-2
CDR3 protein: ASSLFENTEAF

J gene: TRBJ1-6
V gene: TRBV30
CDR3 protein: AWSGQGTSPLH

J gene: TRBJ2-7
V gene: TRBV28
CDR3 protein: ASSRPTGVSYEQY

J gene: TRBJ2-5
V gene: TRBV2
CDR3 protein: ASSRGKETQY

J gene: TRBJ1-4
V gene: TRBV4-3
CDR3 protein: ASSQVSSNEKLF

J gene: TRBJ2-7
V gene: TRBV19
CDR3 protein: AISTGQGMRYEQY

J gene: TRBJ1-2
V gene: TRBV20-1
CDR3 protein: SAEPGQGYYT

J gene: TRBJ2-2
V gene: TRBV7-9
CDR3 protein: ASSFRGIQRGGKTGELF

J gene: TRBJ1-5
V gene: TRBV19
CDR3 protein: ASSMEGAGSNQPQH

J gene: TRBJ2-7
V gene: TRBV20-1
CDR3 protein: SATQGKCPSEQY

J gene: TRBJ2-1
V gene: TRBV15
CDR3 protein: ATSTGTSGYNEQF

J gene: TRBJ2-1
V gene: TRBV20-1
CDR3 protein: SALDRSGSYNEQF

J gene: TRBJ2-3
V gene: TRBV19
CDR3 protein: ASRKESGDTQY

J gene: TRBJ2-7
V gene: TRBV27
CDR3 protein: ASRTGAVGEQY

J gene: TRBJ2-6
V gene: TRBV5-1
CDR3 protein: ASSAGTSSSGANVLT

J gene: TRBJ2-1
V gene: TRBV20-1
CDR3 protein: SARDTSGYNEQF

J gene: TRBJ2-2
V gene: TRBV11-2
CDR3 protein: ASSLGGGDSTGELF

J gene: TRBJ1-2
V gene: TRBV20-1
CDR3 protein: SARDWTGLSYGYT

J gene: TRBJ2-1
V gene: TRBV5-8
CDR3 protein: ASSRGQGAYNEQF

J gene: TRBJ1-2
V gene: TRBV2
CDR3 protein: ASSVNRDGYGYT

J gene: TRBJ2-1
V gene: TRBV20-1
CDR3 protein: SARGLAGEQF

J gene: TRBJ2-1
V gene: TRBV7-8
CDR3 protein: ASGNGGGRNEQF

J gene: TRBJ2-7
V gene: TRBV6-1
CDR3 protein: ASSPPPGWMSSYEQY

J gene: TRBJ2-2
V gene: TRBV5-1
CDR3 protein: ASSFAGALYTGELF